Presented here are 17 T cell receptor beta chains from one specimen sequenced in a study of identical twins. TCRdb re-derived calls from the 5' RACE reads in MiXCR, one entry per CDR3 protein. The sample comprises just under 650,000 distinct CDR3 sequences, under 8.5% of which are singletons, and around 1.6% rests with the top ten. These records were also assigned to another study, of yellow fever vaccine responses in identical twins.

Sequenced material: PBMCs. The receptors derive from a woman aged 18-29 years in good health.

V usage is TRBV24-1 and J usage is TRBJ2-5; 8 nucleotides line up with TRBD2. The V and J ends lost 6 bases and 4 bases, in that order; junction bases with no gene match: 12. CDR1 is KGHDR, CDR2 SFDVKD, per germline. This CDR3 has 16 residues. CDR3 region: CATSLGSGGLGETQYF. CDR3 sequence (DNA): TGTGCCACCAGTTTAGGCTCGGGAGGGTTAGGAGAGACCCAGTACTTC.

The chain joins TRBV5-1 to TRBJ2-7; TRBD2 agrees at 9 bases. J was trimmed by 6 bases and V by 3 bases; bases with no gene match: 10. This CDR3 has 15 residues. Germline CDR1 SGHRS, CDR2 YFSETQ. CDR3 sequence: CASSSRGLAGLEQYF. CDR3 sequence (DNA): TGCGCCAGCAGCTCTCGAGGGCTAGCGGGACTCGAGCAGTACTTC.

There are a few counts of this clonotype. The CDR3 nucleotides are TGTGCCAGCAGCCTAGGATACTCGGGTGGAAACACCATATATTTT. This encodes CASSLGYSGGNTIYF. The chain is built from TRBV4-2 and TRBJ1-3; D call uncertain. The CDR3 covers 15 residues. V was clipped by 4 bases and J by 3 bases, with 13 bases between them. The germline V gene has CDR1 LGHNA and CDR2 YNFKEQ.

This clonotype was picked up many times. The chain uses TRBV5-1 and TRBJ1-1; tentatively, D is TRBD1 (5 bases). Germline V gives CDR1 SGHRS, CDR2 YFSETQ. This CDR3 is 15 amino acids long. V shed 7 bases and J shed 0 bases, with 16 bases lying between them. CDR3 sequence (DNA): TGCGCCAGCTCTCAAGATGGGGGAATGAACACTGAAGCTTTCTTT. Its protein product is CASSQDGGMNTEAFF.

This clonotype was observed a handful of times. The J gene is TRBJ1-1, the V gene TRBV28, with a weak D call TRBD1 (5 bases). Germline V gene lookup returns CDR1 MDHEN and CDR2 SYDVKM. The CDR3 spans 14 residues. Trimming stripped 2 bases from V and 10 bases from J, with 17 bases between. The CDR3 nucleotides read TGTGCCAGCAGTTTAGTTGGGGCAGGGAGGGTAGCTTTCTTT. Protein: CASSLVGAGRVAFF.

At least ten counts were recorded for this clonotype. The chain has TRBV10-3 and TRBJ2-3; 8 bases are shared with TRBD1. Per germline, CDR1 ENHRY and CDR2 SYGVKD. V was pared by 8 bases and J by 2 bases, with 3 bases of the junction left unmatched. This CDR3 has 13 amino acids. CDR3 residues: CAIRQGSTDTQYF. The CDR3 region has the DNA TGTGCCATCCGACAGGGGTCCACAGATACGCAGTATTTT.

The table lists this clonotype with many counts. The rearrangement joins TRBV3-1 to TRBJ2-2; 13 positions match TRBD2. Germline values: CDR1 LGHDT, CDR2 YNNKEL (reference sequence). V trimming: 4 bases; J trimming: 0 bases; junction bases outside the gene matches: 2. The CDR3 has 17 amino acids. The CDR3 sequence: CASSPGTSGTNTGELFF. The CDR3 nucleotides read TGTGCCAGCAGCCCCGGGACTAGCGGGACGAACACCGGGGAGCTGTTTTTT.

This clonotype was counted many times. The rearrangement uses TRBV7-6 and TRBJ2-1, with D tentatively TRBD2 (6 bases). Looked up from germline, CDR1 is SGHVS and CDR2 is FNYEAQ. The CDR3 covers 14 residues. V was clipped by 5 bases and J by 5 bases, with 13 bases between them. CDR3 DNA sequence: TGTGCCAGCAGCCCGACTAGATCCCACAATGAGCAGTTCTTC. Protein product: CASSPTRSHNEQFF.

This clonotype has just a few counts. The chain uses TRBV6-1 and TRBJ2-7; weak D call: TRBD2 (6 bases). Trimming took 4 bases from V and 7 from J, leaving 8 bases between them. This CDR3 region has 11 residues. Per germline, CDR1 MNHNS and CDR2 SASEGT. The chain's CDR3 is CASSGSGEQYF. In DNA, the CDR3 is TGTGCCAGCAGTGGTAGCGGAGAGCAGTACTTC.

This clonotype has at least ten counts. The V gene is TRBV29-1, the J gene TRBJ2-3; 8 bases fit TRBD2. Germline trimming cut 7 bases from V and 5 bases from J; bases unmatched to any gene: 8. CDR1 and CDR2 from the germline V gene are SQVTM and ANQGSEA. The CDR3 runs to 13 residues. The CDR3 loop reads CSADSGIRDTQYF. CDR3 DNA sequence: TGCAGCGCCGATAGCGGGATCCGAGATACGCAGTATTTT.

This clonotype was counted ten times or more. The chain couples TRBV7-6 to TRBJ1-1; D not certain. The germline V gene has CDR1 SGHVS and CDR2 FNYEAQ. V shed 2 bases and J shed 6 bases, with 16 bases lying between them. The CDR3 runs to 15 residues. Here the CDR3 reads CASSLFAAFPSEAFF. DNA for the CDR3: TGTGCCAGCAGCTTATTTGCGGCATTCCCTTCTGAAGCTTTCTTT.

V and J are TRBV3-1 and TRBJ2-3, with 11 bases aligning to TRBD2. The CDR3 runs 18 residues. CDR1 and CDR2 (germline): LGHDT, YNNKEL (reference sequence). V dropped 1 base and J dropped 5; count of bases not matched to a gene: 11. The CDR3 coding sequence is TGTGCCAGCAGCCAAGGAGCTGTAGCGGGAGGGCCCTTAGATACGCAGTATTTT. Amino acids: CASSQGAVAGGPLDTQYF.

The chain links TRBV4-1 to TRBJ2-7, with D perhaps TRBD1 (6 bases). Between the trimmed V and J ends, which lost 0 bases and 1 base, there was a span of 10 bases. CDR3 length: 15 residues. Germline V gene sequence: CDR1 MGHRA, CDR2 YSYEKL. The CDR3 region is CASSQEQGRSYEQYF. CDR3 nucleotide sequence: TGCGCCAGCAGCCAAGAACAGGGAAGATCCTACGAGCAGTACTTC.

This clonotype was counted only a few times. V gene TRBV5-1 combines with J gene TRBJ2-1; the match to TRBD2 covers 9 bases. The V segment lost 2 bases and the J segment 6 bases; nucleotides outside the gene matches: 9. The CDR3 totals 16 residues. Germline lookup yields CDR1 SGHRS and CDR2 YFSETQ. This CDR3 reads CASSFEGRGGVNEQFF. The CDR3 DNA follows: TGCGCCAGCAGCTTTGAGGGGCGGGGGGGCGTCAATGAGCAGTTCTTC.

This clonotype occurred many times. The chain employs TRBV29-1 and TRBJ2-3, with D possibly being TRBD2 (5 bases). Germline V gene lookup returns CDR1 SQVTM and CDR2 ANQGSEA. The CDR3 spans 12 residues. Trimming removed 7 bases from V and 4 bases from J, with 12 bases in between. The CDR3 protein is CSADPGADTQYF. The CDR3 region has the DNA TGCAGCGCCGATCCCGGGGCAGATACGCAGTATTTT.

The table lists this clonotype with many counts. The chain carries TRBV12-3 or TRBV12-4 and TRBJ1-1; TRBD1 agrees at 10 bases. This CDR3 contains 13 residues. Trimming removed 6 bases from V and 6 bases from J; junction bases left unmatched: 4. CDR3 DNA sequence: TGTGCCAGCAGGCGGGACAGGGGTGCTGAAGCTTTCTTT. The encoded protein is CASRRDRGAEAFF.

This clonotype showed up just a few times. The V call is TRBV5-6, the J call TRBJ2-4, with 11 bases lining up with TRBD2. From germline, CDR1 is SGHDT and CDR2 YYEEEE. The CDR3 is made up of 17 amino acids. V was pared by 3 bases and J by 0 bases, with 5 bases of the junction left unmatched. CDR3 sequence (DNA): TGTGCCAGCAGCTCCACTAGCGGGGGACTAGCCAAAAACATTCAGTACTTC. Translated, it gives CASSSTSGGLAKNIQYF. The full variable domain, its missing parts supplied by reference TRBV5-6 and TRBJ2-4, is DAGVTQSPTHLIKTRGQQVTLRCSPKSGHDTVSWYQQALGQGPQFIFQYYEEEERQRGNFPDRFSGHQFPNYSSELNVNALLLGDSALYLCASSSTSGGLAKNIQYFGAGTRLSVL.